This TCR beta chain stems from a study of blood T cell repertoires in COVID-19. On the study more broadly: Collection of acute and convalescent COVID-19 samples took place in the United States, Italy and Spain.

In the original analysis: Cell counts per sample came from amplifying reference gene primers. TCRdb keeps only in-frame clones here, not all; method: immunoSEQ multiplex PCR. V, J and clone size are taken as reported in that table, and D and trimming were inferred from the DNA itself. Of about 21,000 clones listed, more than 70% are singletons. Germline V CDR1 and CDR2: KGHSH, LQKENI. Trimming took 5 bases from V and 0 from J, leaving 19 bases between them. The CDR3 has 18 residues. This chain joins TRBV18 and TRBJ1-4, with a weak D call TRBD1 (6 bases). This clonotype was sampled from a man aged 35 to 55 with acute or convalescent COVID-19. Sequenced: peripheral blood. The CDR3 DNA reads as TGTGCCAGCTCAATACAACAGGGTTTTGTCACAACTAATGAAAAACTGTTTTTT. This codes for CASSIQQGFVTTNEKLFF.